One sample yielded the 21 T cell receptor beta chains listed below, sequenced in a study of early T cells in non-severe SARS-CoV-2 infection. TCRdb reanalysed the 5' RACE reads using MiXCR and keeps one entry per CDR3 protein. This table holds 80,000 to 95,000 distinct CDR3 sequences, roughly 17% found once. Specimen: whole blood, collected at baseline. The receptors originated from an adult who was a healthcare worker with PCR-confirmed SARS-CoV-2 infection or an uninfected control (not recorded which).

This clonotype was seen more than once but under ten times. The genes are TRBV18 and TRBJ1-1; TRBD1 agrees at 11 bases. CDR1 is KGHSH, CDR2 LQKENI, per germline. V trimming: 5 bases; J trimming: 4 bases; junction bases outside the gene matches: 9. The CDR3 has 16 residues. CDR3 sequence: CASSDRWTGGVTEAFF. The CDR3 coding sequence is TGTGCCAGCTCAGACCGGTGGACAGGGGGCGTCACTGAAGCTTTCTTT. Combining the CDR3 with reference TRBV18 and TRBJ1-1 gives the whole variable domain NAGVMQNPRHLVRRRGQEARLRCSPMKGHSHVYWYRQLPEEGLKFMVYLQKENIIDESGMPKERFSAEFPKEGPSILRIQQVVRGDSAAYFCASSDRWTGGVTEAFFGQGTRLTVV.

This clonotype was found many times. This chain joins TRBV6-2 or TRBV6-3 and TRBJ1-1; D uncertain. This CDR3 comprises 13 residues. Trimming pared 5 bases from V and 1 base from J, leaving 8 bases between. Germline CDR1 reads MNHEY; CDR2 reads SVGEGT. CDR3 protein: CASSATANTEAFF. The CDR3 nucleotides read TGTGCCAGCAGTGCCACAGCGAACACTGAAGCTTTCTTT.

This clonotype was observed many times. The J gene is TRBJ2-1, the V gene TRBV28; no clear D. V gave up 5 bases and J gave up 9 bases, with 11 bases separating them. CDR1 is MDHEN and CDR2 is SYDVKM in the germline V gene. The CDR3 runs to 12 residues. The CDR3 spells CASSPTAPEQFF. The CDR3 DNA reads TGTGCCAGCAGTCCAACAGCCCCTGAGCAGTTCTTC.

The V gene is TRBV7-6, the J gene TRBJ2-6; D unresolved. Trimming took off 6 bases at V and 1 base at J, with 10 bases between the two ends. This CDR3 region has 15 residues. Germline assignment: CDR1 SGHVS and CDR2 FNYEAQ. DNA for the CDR3: TGTGCCAGCAGTCTCAGTTATTCTGGGGCCAACGTCCTGACTTTC. Protein sequence: CASSLSYSGANVLTF. The full variable domain, completed using reference TRBV7-6 and TRBJ2-6, is GAGVSQSPRYKVTKRGQDVALRCDPISGHVSLYWYRQALGQGPEFLTYFNYEAQQDKSGLPNDRFSAERPEGSISTLTIQRTEQRDSAMYRCASSLSYSGANVLTFGAGSRLTVL.

This clonotype is a singleton in its sample. The chain recombines TRBV10-3 with TRBJ2-1; 7 bases match TRBD2. There are 15 residues in the CDR3. Germline V gene data show CDR1 as ENHRY and CDR2 as SYGVKD. Trimming removed 0 bases from V and 9 bases from J; junction bases left unmatched: 8. The CDR3 loop is CAISESASGNREQFF. In nucleotides, the CDR3 is TGTGCCATCAGTGAGTCGGCGAGCGGGAATCGTGAGCAGTTCTTC.

This clonotype was detected many times. This chain connects TRBV19 to TRBJ1-5; TRBD1 is a possible D gene (5 bases). The V end lost 0 bases, the J end lost 6 bases, and 12 bases lay between the germline ends. CDR1 and CDR2 from the germline V gene are LNHDA and SQIVND (reference sequence). The CDR3 loop spans 15 amino acids. The CDR3, as DNA: TGTGCCAGTAGTATAGATCGGGGCGGGTTTCAGCCCCAGCATTTT. Its translation is CASSIDRGGFQPQHF.

This clonotype was counted only a few times. The chain links TRBV5-5 to TRBJ2-2; weak D call: TRBD2 (6 bases). The germline gives CDR1 SGHKS, CDR2 YYEKEE (reference sequence). The CDR3 covers 14 residues. Trimming removed 4 bases at V and 7 bases at J, with 14 bases between. The CDR3 coding sequence is TGTGCCAGCAGCCTTAGGACCGGGAGCGGGGAGCTGTTTTTT. This encodes CASSLRTGSGELFF.

This clonotype showed up just a few times. The gene calls are TRBV9 and TRBJ1-2; no reliable D call. The germline V gene encodes CDR1 SGDLS and CDR2 YYNGEE. The CDR3 has 13 residues. Trimming took off 3 bases at V and 0 bases at J, with 6 bases between the two ends. CDR3 coding DNA: TGTGCCAGCAGCGACAGATCTAACTATGGCTACACCTTC. It translates to CASSDRSNYGYTF.

J is TRBJ1-5 and V is TRBV12-3 or TRBV12-4, with unresolved D. The CDR3 loop spans 12 amino acids. Trimming pared 6 bases from V and 7 bases from J, leaving 10 bases between. The chain's CDR3 is CASSYNWQPQHF. The CDR3 coding sequence is TGTGCCAGCAGCTACAACTGGCAGCCCCAGCATTTT.

This clonotype was detected many times. V and J are TRBV4-1 and TRBJ2-5, with 9 bases aligning to TRBD1. Germline CDR1 MGHRA, CDR2 YSYEKL. Trimming took 4 bases from V and 5 from J; bases not matched to a gene: 5. The CDR3 is 14 residues long. The CDR3 DNA follows: TGCGCCAGCAGCCTGGGGACAGGGACGGAGACCCAGTACTTC. This translates into CASSLGTGTETQYF.

J is TRBJ2-7 and V is TRBV6-1; 9 bases map to TRBD2. With V trimmed by 6 bases and J by 3 bases, 6 bases remained unmatched. There are 14 residues in the CDR3. Germline V gives CDR1 MNHNS, CDR2 SASEGT. Here the CDR3 reads CASSPGLAIYEQYF. Written as DNA, the CDR3 is TGTGCCAGCAGCCCGGGACTAGCCATCTACGAGCAGTACTTC.

The chain couples TRBV24-1 to TRBJ1-1; unclear D gene. The CDR3 extends over 13 amino acids. The V gene's germline CDR1 is KGHDR and CDR2 SFDVKD. Trimming pared 2 bases from V and 2 bases from J, leaving 5 bases between. The CDR3 reads CATSDSPNTEAFF. CDR3 bases: TGTGCCACCAGTGATTCCCCCAACACTGAAGCTTTCTTT.

There are a few counts of this clonotype. The chain is built from TRBV6-6 and TRBJ2-5; TRBD1 matches 10 bases. Trimming cost V 2 bases and J 4 bases; bases outside gene matches: 7. Germline CDR1 MNHNY, CDR2 SVGAGI (reference sequence). The CDR3 loop spans 16 amino acids. The CDR3 is CASSYGGQGFRETQYF. DNA of the CDR3: TGTGCCAGCAGTTACGGGGGACAGGGGTTCCGAGAGACCCAGTACTTC.

The chain is built from TRBV5-4 and TRBJ2-7; TRBD2 aligns across 8 bases. Looked up from germline, CDR1 is SGHNT and CDR2 is YYREEE (reference sequence). V dropped 2 bases and J dropped 4; count of bases not matched to a gene: 5. This CDR3 is built from 14 residues. In DNA, the CDR3 is TGTGCCAGCAGCTTTTCGGGAGGGCCTTACGAGCAGTACTTC. It specifies CASSFSGGPYEQYF. The variable domain in full, completed from reference TRBV5-4 and TRBJ2-7, reads ETGVTQSPTHLIKTRGQQVTLRCSSQSGHNTVSWYQQALGQGPQFIFQYYREEENGRGNFPPRFSGLQFPNYSSELNVNALELDDSALYLCASSFSGGPYEQYFGPGTRLTVT.

The CDR3: CASSLGRLGGTQYF. The CDR3 bases are TGTGCCAGCAGCTTAGGCCGGCTAGGTGGTACGCAGTATTTT. This chain uses TRBV11-2 with TRBJ2-3; D uncertain. The CDR3 has 14 amino acids. Deletions cut 1 base from V and 8 bases from J, with 13 bases between. Germline V gene sequence: CDR1 SGHAT, CDR2 FQNNGV.

This clonotype has a handful of counts. The V call is TRBV12-3 or TRBV12-4, the J call TRBJ2-7, with 8 bases that match TRBD1. The CDR3 covers 14 residues. The trim removed 8 bases at V and 2 bases at J, leaving 8 bases unmatched. In DNA form, the CDR3 reads TGTGCCAGCGCAACAGGGGGACCTCCCTACGAGCAGTACTTC. Translating gives CASATGGPPYEQYF.

The chain joins TRBV7-2 to TRBJ2-7, with a tentative D call TRBD2 (5 bases). Trimming took 1 base from V and 2 from J, leaving 9 bases between them. The CDR3 has 14 residues. Germline assignment: CDR1 SGHTA and CDR2 FQGNSA. The CDR3 bases are TGTGCCAGCAGCTTAGAGGCGGGCACCTACGAGCAGTACTTC. Translated, it gives CASSLEAGTYEQYF.

J is TRBJ1-1 and V is TRBV29-1; no clear D gene. V lost 5 bases to trimming and J lost 6 bases, with 13 bases between them. Looked up from germline, CDR1 is SQVTM and CDR2 is ANQGSEA. This CDR3 has 12 amino acids. CDR3: CSVKVPSAEAFF. For the CDR3, the DNA is TGCAGCGTTAAAGTCCCTAGCGCTGAAGCTTTCTTT.

The CDR3 sequence: CASSQEGELIYNEQFF. The CDR3 DNA follows: TGCGCCAGCAGCCAAGAAGGGGAGTTAATCTACAATGAGCAGTTCTTC. V is TRBV4-1 and J is TRBJ2-1; either TRBD1 or TRBD2 may supply D (5 bases each). The CDR3 covers 16 residues. Trimming cost V 0 bases and J 3 bases, with 12 bases left between them. Germline V gene lookup returns CDR1 MGHRA and CDR2 YSYEKL.

The CDR3 DNA is TGCGCCAGCAGCCAAGAGGGCTCGACTAGCGGGTTTACAGATACGCAGTATTTT. It encodes CASSQEGSTSGFTDTQYF. The chain is built from TRBV4-3 and TRBJ2-3; TRBD2 matches at 10 bases. After removal of 0 bases from V and 3 bases from J, the junction contained 9 bases not matched to a gene. Germline assignment: CDR1 LGHNA and CDR2 YSLEER. This CDR3 has 18 residues.

The J gene is TRBJ1-1, the V gene TRBV4-1; tentatively, D is TRBD1 (5 bases). Trimming removed 0 bases at V and 6 bases at J, with 14 bases between. Per germline, CDR1 MGHRA and CDR2 YSYEKL. The length of the CDR3 is 15 residues. The CDR3 protein is CASSQDQGELAEAFF. CDR3 in DNA: TGCGCCAGCAGCCAAGACCAAGGGGAGCTGGCTGAAGCTTTCTTT.